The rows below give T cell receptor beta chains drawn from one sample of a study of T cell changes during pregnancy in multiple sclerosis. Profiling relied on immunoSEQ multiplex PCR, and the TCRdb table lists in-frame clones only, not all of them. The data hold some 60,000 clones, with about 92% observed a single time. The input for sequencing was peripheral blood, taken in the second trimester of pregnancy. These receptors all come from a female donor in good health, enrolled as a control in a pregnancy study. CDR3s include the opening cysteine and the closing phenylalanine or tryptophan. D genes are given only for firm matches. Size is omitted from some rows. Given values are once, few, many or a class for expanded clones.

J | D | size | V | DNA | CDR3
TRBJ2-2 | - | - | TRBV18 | TGTGCCAGCTCACCCCCGGGGGATACATCCACCGGGGAGCTGTTTTTT | CASSPPGDTSTGELFF
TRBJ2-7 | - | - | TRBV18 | TGTGCCAGCTCAGGCGTGAGGGTATTTCCCTACGAGCAGTACTTC | CASSGVRVFPYEQYF
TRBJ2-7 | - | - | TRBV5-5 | TGTGCCAGCAGTACAAGCTCCTACGAGCAGTACTTC | CASSTSSYEQYF
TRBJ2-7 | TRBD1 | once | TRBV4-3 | TGCGCCAGCAGCCAAGCATCGGTGGGGACAGGGGCCGAGCAGTACTTC | CASSQASVGTGAEQYF
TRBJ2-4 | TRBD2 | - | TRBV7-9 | TGTGCCAGCGCGTCACTAGCGTACCCAGCCAAAAACATTCAGTACTTC | CASASLAYPAKNIQYF
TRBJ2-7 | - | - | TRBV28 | TGTGCCAGCAGTAATAACTACGAGCAGTACTTC | CASSNNYEQYF
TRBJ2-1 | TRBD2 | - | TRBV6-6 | TGTGCCAGCAGCCTTGCGCGGGACTACTACAATGAGCAGTTCTTC | CASSLARDYYNEQFF
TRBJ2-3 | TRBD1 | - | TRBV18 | TGTGCCAGCTCACTCTGGACAGGCCCCTCCGATACGCAGTATTTT | CASSLWTGPSDTQYF
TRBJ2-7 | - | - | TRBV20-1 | TGCAGTGCTAGCGGGGGCTACGAGCAGTACTTC | CSASGGYEQYF
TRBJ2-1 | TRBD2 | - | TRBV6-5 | TGTGCCAGCAGAACTAGCGGGATAATGAGTCTGTTCTTC | CASRTSGIMSLFF
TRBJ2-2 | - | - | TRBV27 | TGTGCCAGCAGTTGGGACACTAACACCGGGGAGCTGTTTTTT | CASSWDTNTGELFF
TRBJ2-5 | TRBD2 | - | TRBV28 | TGTGCCAGCAATCAAACTAGCGGGAGCCTCCAAGAGACCCAGTACTTC | CASNQTSGSLQETQYF
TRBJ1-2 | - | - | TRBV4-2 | TGTGCCAGCAGCCAAGATTATGGGGGGTTTTCTACATATGGCTACACCTTC | CASSQDYGGFSTYGYTF
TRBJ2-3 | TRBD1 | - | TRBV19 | TGTGCCAGTAGTTTTTGGACAGGGCCCACAGATACGCAGTATTTT | CASSFWTGPTDTQYF
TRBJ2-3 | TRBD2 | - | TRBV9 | TGTGCCAGCAGCGTAGGGACTAGCGGGAGTAGGCTAGATACGCAGTATTTT | CASSVGTSGSRLDTQYF
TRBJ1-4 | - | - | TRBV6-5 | TGTGCCAGCAGTCCCTGGGGGAGGATTAATGAAAAACTGTTTTTT | CASSPWGRINEKLFF
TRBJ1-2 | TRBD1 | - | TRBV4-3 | TGCGCCAGCAGCCAAAGGGACAGCCCGCTTTATGGCTACACCTTC | CASSQRDSPLYGYTF
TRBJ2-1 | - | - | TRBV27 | TGTGCCAGCAGCCAGGACAATGAGCAGTTCTTC | CASSQDNEQFF
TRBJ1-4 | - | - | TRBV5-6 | TGTGCCAGCAGCTCCGGTGCAACTAATGAAAAACTGTTTTTT | CASSSGATNEKLFF
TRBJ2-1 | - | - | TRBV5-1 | TGCGCCAGCAGCTTTAATACGGATGAGCAGTTCTTC | CASSFNTDEQFF
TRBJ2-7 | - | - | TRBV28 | TGTGCCAGCAGTTCCGGGACTGTTACCTACGAGCAGTACTTC | CASSSGTVTYEQYF
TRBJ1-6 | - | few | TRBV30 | TGTGCCTGGAGTGGGACAGAGAATTCACCCCTCCACTTT | CAWSGTENSPLHF
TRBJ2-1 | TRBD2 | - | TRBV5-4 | TGTGCCAGCAGCGGAGGACTAGCGGGGGGGCCATCCTACAATGAGCAGTTCTTC | CASSGGLAGGPSYNEQFF